What follows is one T cell receptor beta chain and its context. Researchers ran the PCR with 60 Vbeta and 13 Jbeta primers. In the original analysis: The count from a later analysis was 65 million to 90 million unique TCR beta chains, about 10 million of them shared. Method: immunoSEQ multiplex PCR; TCRdb's copy keeps in-frame clones and lacks some. The V and J calls and the clone size are those of that table, but D and trimming were determined from the DNA. The table shows around 130,000 clones, with roughly 70% occurring only once. This specimen belongs to a study of cytomegalovirus exposure and HLA in healthy donors. This receptor was identified in a woman aged 40-49 years in good health and CMV-seropositive. Input material: PBMCs.

CDR3 in DNA: TGTGCCATCAGTGAGTTCAGGGAAGGCCAGCCCCAGCATTTT. Translated, it gives CAISEFREGQPQHF. The V and J genes are TRBV10-3 and TRBJ1-5, with D perhaps matching TRBD1 (5 bases). The V and J ends lost 1 base and 7 bases respectively, with 11 bases between them. The CDR3 length is 14 residues. Germline lookup yields CDR1 ENHRY and CDR2 SYGVKD.